One sample yielded the 19 T cell receptor beta chains listed below, sequenced in a study of molecular identifiers for immune sequencing clone quantification. MiXCR, applied by TCRdb to the PCR reads, yields one record per CDR3 protein. The table lists a few hundred thousand distinct CDR3 sequences, 20% to 25% of them singletons. Sequencing was done on a sample of naive CD8+ T cells from blood, with Jurkat cell RNA spiked in. Subset of the sample: FACS-sorted CD8+CD4-CCR7+CD45RA+ naive T cells. The receptors shown here come from a human donor in good health. Some libraries in this study had Jurkat cell RNA spiked in.

This clonotype was seen ten or more times. A read error may account for a junction end that differs from germline. V is TRBV5-1 and J is TRBJ2-7; D is ambiguous. CDR1 and CDR2 from the germline V gene are SGHRS and YFSETQ. The CDR3 runs 13 residues. The CDR3 is CASSLSAGYEQYF. The CDR3 region has the DNA TGTGCCAGCAGCTTATCGGCCGGGTACGAGCAGTACTTC.

The genes are TRBV24-1 and TRBJ1-5; D is unclear. The germline V and J ends were trimmed by 9 bases and 11 bases, with 19 bases remaining between them. The CDR3 covers 13 residues. CDR1 KGHDR and CDR2 SFDVKD come from the germline V gene. The CDR3 reads CATQGPFSAAQHF. In DNA, the CDR3 is TGTGCCACCCAAGGCCCCTTCTCCGCAGCCCAGCATTTT.

This clonotype occurred many times. The chain combines TRBV5-5 with TRBJ2-7, with TRBD1 matching over 9 bases. CDR3 length: 14 amino acids. CDR1 is SGHKS, CDR2 YYEKEE, per germline (reference sequence). After removal of 5 bases from V and 5 bases from J, the junction contained 8 bases not matched to a gene. In DNA form, the CDR3 reads TGTGCCAGCAGTTCCGGACAGGGGTGGGACGAGCAGTACTTC. This translates into CASSSGQGWDEQYF.

The chain couples TRBV5-1 to TRBJ2-3, with 10 nucleotides matching TRBD1. Germline CDR1 reads SGHRS; CDR2 reads YFSETQ. After removal of 5 bases from V and 4 bases from J, the junction contained 7 bases not matched to a gene. The CDR3 sequence is 15 residues long. The DNA of the CDR3 is TGCGCCAGCAGACCGACAGGGGGCTCAGCAGATACGCAGTATTTT. Protein sequence: CASRPTGGSADTQYF. Based on the CDR3 plus reference TRBV5-1 and TRBJ2-3, the full variable domain is KAGVTQTPRYLIKTRGQQVTLSCSPISGHRSVSWYQQTPGQGLQFLFEYFSETQRNKGNFPGRFSGRQFSNSRSEMNVSTLELGDSALYLCASRPTGGSADTQYFGPGTRLTVL.

The chain employs TRBV27 and TRBJ2-7; the match to TRBD2 covers 11 bases. CDR3 length: 15 amino acids. With V trimmed by 3 bases and J by 4 bases, 5 bases remained unmatched. Germline V CDR1 and CDR2: MNHEY, SMNVEV (reference sequence). CDR3 nucleotide sequence: TGTGCCAGCAGTTTTGGGTCTAGCGGGAGGTACGAGCAGTACTTC. Its protein product is CASSFGSSGRYEQYF.

The genes are TRBV6-6 and TRBJ2-7, with 9 bases that match TRBD1. This CDR3 contains 15 residues. Germline CDR1 reads MNHNY; CDR2 reads SVGAGI (reference sequence). V shed 4 bases, J shed 7 bases, and the junction held 11 bases outside the gene matches. For the CDR3, the DNA is TGTGCCAGCAGTTGCGTAGGGACAGGGTCGGAAGAGCAGTACTTC. This sequence encodes CASSCVGTGSEEQYF.

This clonotype was observed at least ten times. The chain combines TRBV27 with TRBJ1-5; D is undetermined. CDR3 length equals 15 residues. V lost 6 bases and J 3 bases, leaving 15 bases between the germline ends. The germline V gene encodes CDR1 MNHEY and CDR2 SMNVEV (reference sequence). CDR3: CASRPQDWNNQPQHF. DNA for the CDR3: TGTGCCAGCAGGCCCCAGGACTGGAACAATCAGCCCCAGCATTTT.

The chain uses TRBV24-1 and TRBJ1-5; D ambiguous. V was cut by 7 bases and J by 2 bases, with 8 bases left in between. Germline loops: CDR1 KGHDR, CDR2 SFDVKD. The CDR3 is 13 amino acids. The CDR3, as DNA: TGTGCCACCAGCGACGGACGCAATCAGCCCCAGCATTTT. This encodes CATSDGRNQPQHF.

Notes on this clonotype: This may arise from a read error, as a much more abundant clone is one base away. The chain is built from TRBV20-1 and TRBJ1-2; the D is unclear. Per germline, CDR1 DFQATT and CDR2 SNEGSKA (reference sequence). This CDR3 is built from 12 residues. In nucleotides, the CDR3 is TGCAGTGCCACAGATCCAGACTATGGCCACACCTTC. Translation: CSATDPDYGHTF.

This clonotype occurred a few times. The chain uses TRBV7-9 and TRBJ1-5; 7 nucleotides match TRBD1. J gave up 3 bases and V 4 bases, and 6 bases lay outside the gene matches. Germline V gene sequence: CDR1 SEHNR, CDR2 FQNEAQ (reference sequence). This CDR3 is 15 amino acids long. CDR3 protein: CASSSIQGFNQPQHF. For the CDR3, the DNA is TGTGCCAGCAGCTCCATACAGGGGTTCAATCAGCCCCAGCATTTT.

Concerning this clonotype itself: A much larger clone lies one base from this, so it may be a read error. The gene calls are TRBV7-9 and TRBJ2-6, with D perhaps TRBD1 (5 bases). CDR3 size: 19 residues. Per germline, CDR1 SEHNR and CDR2 FQNEAQ (reference sequence). This CDR3 reads CASSPSSDSSYFGANVPTF. The CDR3 DNA sequence: TGTGCCAGCAGCCCGTCTTCCGACTCTTCGTACTTTGGGGCCAACGTCCCGACTTTC.

Notes on this clonotype: One end of the junction fails to match germline, which may point to a read error. The chain combines TRBV7-9 with TRBJ1-1; D is possibly TRBD1 (5 bases). CDR1 SEHNR and CDR2 FQNEAQ come from the germline V gene (reference sequence). CDR3 length: 13 residues. The CDR3 here is CAGSQQGGTEAFF. CDR3 sequence (DNA): TGTGCCGGCAGCCAGCAGGGAGGCACTGAAGCTTTCTTT.

This clonotype was seen a few times. This rearrangement joins TRBV9 to TRBJ2-1; unclear D gene. Germline V CDR1 and CDR2: SGDLS, YYNGEE. V was shortened by 4 bases and J by 8 bases, with 16 bases between the two germline ends. CDR3 length: 14 residues. The CDR3 loop is CASSPQVKDDEQFF. The CDR3 bases are TGTGCCAGCAGCCCCCAGGTCAAGGACGATGAGCAGTTCTTC.

The gene calls are TRBV25-1 and TRBJ2-1, with 8 positions matching TRBD2. The J segment lost 8 bases and the V segment lost 1 base, leaving 13 bases of the junction unmatched. The CDR3 has 17 residues. CDR1 and CDR2 from the germline V gene are MGHDK and SYGVNS. The CDR3 DNA reads TGTGCCAGCAGTGAATCGGGAGCGGGAGCGGCGATCTATGAGCAGTTCTTC. Translated: CASSESGAGAAIYEQFF.

This clonotype was seen a handful of times. V usage is TRBV19 and J usage is TRBJ2-7; no clear D gene. Germline CDR1 and CDR2: LNHDA and SQIVND (reference sequence). This CDR3 region has 13 residues. The V and J ends lost 3 bases and 6 bases respectively, with 12 bases between them. CDR3 coding DNA: TGTGCCAGTAGTATCGTCCAACTCTCCGAGCAGTACTTC. Residues: CASSIVQLSEQYF. Full variable domain (outside the CDR3, taken from reference TRBV19 and TRBJ2-7): DGGITQSPKYLFRKEGQNVTLSCEQNLNHDAMYWYRQDPGQGLRLIYYSQIVNDFQKGDIAEGYSVSREKKESFPLTVTSAQKNPTAFYLCASSIVQLSEQYFGPGTRLTVT.

This clonotype was picked up a small number of times. This chain uses TRBV5-6 with TRBJ2-7; 9 bases fit TRBD1. The length of the CDR3 is 14 residues. V dropped 7 bases and J dropped 0; count of bases not matched to a gene: 5. Germline V gives CDR1 SGHDT, CDR2 YYEEEE. The CDR3 reads CASGPGQGSYEQYF. CDR3 DNA sequence: TGTGCCAGCGGTCCGGGACAGGGCTCCTACGAGCAGTACTTC.

This clonotype was seen many times. The chain couples TRBV5-1 to TRBJ2-1; D is unresolved. The germline V and J ends were trimmed by 2 bases and 3 bases, with 6 bases remaining between them. The length of the CDR3 is 13 residues. The germline CDR1 and CDR2 sequences are SGHRS and YFSETQ. CDR3 residues: CASSLYSYNEQFF. CDR3 nucleotides: TGCGCCAGCAGCTTATATAGCTACAATGAGCAGTTCTTC.

This clonotype was observed a single time. The V and J genes are TRBV4-3 and TRBJ2-1, with 9 bases aligning to TRBD2. J lost 7 bases, V lost 0 bases, and 7 bases had no gene match. The CDR3 runs 16 residues. Germline values: CDR1 LGHNA, CDR2 YSLEER. DNA of the CDR3: TGCGCCAGCAGCCAAGAGTGGCGGGAGGGCGGAAATGAGCAGTTCTTC. As protein: CASSQEWREGGNEQFF.

The J gene is TRBJ2-5, the V gene TRBV5-1; TRBD2 matches at 11 bases. The CDR3 extends over 18 amino acids. V lost 3 bases and J lost 1; bases outside the gene matches: 11. In germline, CDR1 is SGHRS, CDR2 YFSETQ. CDR3 sequence: CASSSVYLAGGPQETQYF. The CDR3 region has the DNA TGCGCCAGCAGCTCCGTCTACCTAGCGGGGGGACCCCAAGAGACCCAGTACTTC.